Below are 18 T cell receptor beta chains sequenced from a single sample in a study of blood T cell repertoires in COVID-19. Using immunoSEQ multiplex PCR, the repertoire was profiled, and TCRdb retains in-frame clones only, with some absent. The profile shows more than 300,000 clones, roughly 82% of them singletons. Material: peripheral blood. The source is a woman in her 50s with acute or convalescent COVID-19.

CDR3 residues: CASSFLAGATDTQYF. The CDR3 DNA reads TGCGCCAGCAGCTTTCTCGCAGGGGCCACAGATACGCAGTATTTT. The gene calls are TRBV5-1 and TRBJ2-3; tentatively, D is TRBD1 (6 bases). V lost 2 bases and J lost 2, with 12 bases in between. The CDR3 has 15 residues. CDR1 is SGHRS, CDR2 YFSETQ, per germline.

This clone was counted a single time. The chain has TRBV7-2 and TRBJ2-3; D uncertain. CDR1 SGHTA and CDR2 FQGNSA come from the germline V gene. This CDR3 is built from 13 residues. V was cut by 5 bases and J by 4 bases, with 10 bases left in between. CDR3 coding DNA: TGTGCCAGCAGCCCTGCGGTACCAGATACGCAGTATTTT. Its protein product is CASSPAVPDTQYF.

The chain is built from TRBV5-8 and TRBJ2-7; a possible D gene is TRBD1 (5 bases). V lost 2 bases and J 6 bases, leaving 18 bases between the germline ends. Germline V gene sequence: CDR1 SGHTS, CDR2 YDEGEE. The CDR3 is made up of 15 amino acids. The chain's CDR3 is CASSFHQGQGSEQYF. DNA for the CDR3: TGTGCCAGCAGCTTTCACCAGGGCCAAGGTTCCGAGCAGTACTTC.

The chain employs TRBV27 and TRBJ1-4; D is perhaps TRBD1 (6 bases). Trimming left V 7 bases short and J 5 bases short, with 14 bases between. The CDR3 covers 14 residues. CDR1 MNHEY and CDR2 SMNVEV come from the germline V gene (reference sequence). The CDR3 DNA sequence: TGTGCCAGCAAACAGGGTTTTGGGAATGAAAAACTGTTTTTT. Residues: CASKQGFGNEKLFF. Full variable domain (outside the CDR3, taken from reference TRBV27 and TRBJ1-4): EAQVTQNPRYLITVTGKKLTVTCSQNMNHEYMSWYRQDPGLGLRQIYYSMNVEVTDKGDVPEGYKVSRKEKRNFPLILESPSPNQTSLYFCASKQGFGNEKLFFGSGTQLSVL.

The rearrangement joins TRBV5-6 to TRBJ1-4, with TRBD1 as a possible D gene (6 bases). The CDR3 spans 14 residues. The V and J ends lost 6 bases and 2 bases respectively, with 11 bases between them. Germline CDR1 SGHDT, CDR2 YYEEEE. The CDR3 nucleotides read TGTGCCAGCACCAAGGGGGGGACTAATGAAAAACTGTTTTTT. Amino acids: CASTKGGTNEKLFF.

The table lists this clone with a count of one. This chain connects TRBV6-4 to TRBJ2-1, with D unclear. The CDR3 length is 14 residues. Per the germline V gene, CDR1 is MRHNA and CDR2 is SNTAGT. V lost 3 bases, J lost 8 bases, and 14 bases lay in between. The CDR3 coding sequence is TGTGCCAGCAGTGAGGGCTTCCGTCCCCATGAGCAGTTCTTC. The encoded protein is CASSEGFRPHEQFF.

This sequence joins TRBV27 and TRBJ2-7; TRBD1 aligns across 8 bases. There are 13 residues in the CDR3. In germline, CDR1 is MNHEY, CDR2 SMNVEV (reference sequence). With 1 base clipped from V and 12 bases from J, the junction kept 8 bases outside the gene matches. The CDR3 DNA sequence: TGTGCCAGCAGTTTATGGGAGGACAGGGTTACGTACTTC. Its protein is CASSLWEDRVTYF.

The DNA for the CDR3 is TGTGCCACCAGTGATATCGGGGAGCAAGAGACCCAGTACTTC. Protein: CATSDIGEQETQYF. V is TRBV24-1 and J is TRBJ2-5; the D gene is possibly TRBD2 (5 bases). The germline V and J ends were trimmed by 3 bases and 2 bases, with 9 bases remaining between them. The CDR3 spans 14 residues. Per the germline V gene, CDR1 is KGHDR and CDR2 is SFDVKD.

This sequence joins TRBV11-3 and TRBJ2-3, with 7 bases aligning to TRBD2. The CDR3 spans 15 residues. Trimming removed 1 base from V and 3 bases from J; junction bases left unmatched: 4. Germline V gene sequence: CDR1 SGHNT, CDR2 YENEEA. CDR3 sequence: CASSLVRGSTDTQYF. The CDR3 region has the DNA TGTGCCAGCAGCTTAGTCCGCGGGAGTACAGATACGCAGTATTTT.

In DNA form, the CDR3 reads TGTGCCAGCAGCTCGGACAGGGGGACTTACGAGCAGTACTTC. This codes for CASSSDRGTYEQYF. This chain joins TRBV7-2 and TRBJ2-7, with 10 bases identical to TRBD1. The CDR3 extends over 14 amino acids. Looked up from germline, CDR1 is SGHTA and CDR2 is FQGNSA. V gave up 4 bases and J gave up 4 bases; unmatched junction bases: 4. The whole variable domain, filled in from reference TRBV7-2 and TRBJ2-7, reads GAGVSQSPSNKVTEKGKDVELRCDPISGHTALYWYRQSLGQGLEFLIYFQGNSAPDKSGLPSDRFSAERTGGSVSTLTIQRTQQEDSAVYLCASSSDRGTYEQYFGPGTRLTVT.

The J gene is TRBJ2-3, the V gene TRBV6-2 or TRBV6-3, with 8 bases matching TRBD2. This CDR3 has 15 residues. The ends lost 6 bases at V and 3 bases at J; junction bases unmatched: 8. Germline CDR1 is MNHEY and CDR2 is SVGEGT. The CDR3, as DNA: TGTGCCAGCAGCTTCAGCGGGAGACGAACAGATACGCAGTATTTT. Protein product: CASSFSGRRTDTQYF.

CDR3 sequence: CASIREGGNEQFF. DNA of the CDR3: TGTGCCAGTATCCGAGAGGGCGGGAATGAGCAGTTCTTC. The chain recombines TRBV19 with TRBJ2-1; the D gene is possibly TRBD2 (5 bases). Looked up from germline, CDR1 is LNHDA and CDR2 is SQIVND (reference sequence). The V end lost 7 bases, the J end lost 7 bases, and 14 bases lay between the germline ends. The CDR3 is 13 amino acids.

CDR3 coding DNA: TGTGCCAGCAGCTTAGGTAGCGGGAGCGGTGAGCAGTTCTTC. Its translation: CASSLGSGSGEQFF. The chain recombines TRBV7-3 with TRBJ2-1; 9 nucleotides match TRBD2. The germline V gene encodes CDR1 SGHTA and CDR2 FQGTGA. J was trimmed by 9 bases and V by 2 bases; bases with no gene match: 5. This CDR3 is built from 14 residues. Complete variable domain (other parts from reference TRBV7-3 and TRBJ2-1): GAGVSQTPSNKVTEKGKYVELRCDPISGHTALYWYRQSLGQGPEFLIYFQGTGAADDSGLPNDRFFAVRPEGSVSTLKIQRTERGDSAVYLCASSLGSGSGEQFFGPGTRLTVL.

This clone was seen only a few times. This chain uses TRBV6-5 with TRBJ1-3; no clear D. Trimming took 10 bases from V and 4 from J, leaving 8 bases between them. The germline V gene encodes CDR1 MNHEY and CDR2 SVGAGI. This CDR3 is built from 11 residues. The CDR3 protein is CATESGNTIYF. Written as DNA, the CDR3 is TGTGCCACCGAGTCCGGAAACACCATATATTTT.

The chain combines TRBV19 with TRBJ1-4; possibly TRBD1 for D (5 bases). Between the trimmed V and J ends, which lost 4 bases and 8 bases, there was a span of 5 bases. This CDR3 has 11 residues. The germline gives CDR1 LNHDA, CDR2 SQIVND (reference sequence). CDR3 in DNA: TGTGCCAGTAGTACAGGGGAAAAACTGTTTTTT. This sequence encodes CASSTGEKLFF.

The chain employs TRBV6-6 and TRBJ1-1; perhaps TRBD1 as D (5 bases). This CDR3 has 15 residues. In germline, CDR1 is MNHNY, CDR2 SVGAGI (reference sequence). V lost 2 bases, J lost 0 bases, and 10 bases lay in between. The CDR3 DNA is TGTGCCAGCAGTTACGTACAGGCGATGAACACTGAAGCTTTCTTT. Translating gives CASSYVQAMNTEAFF.

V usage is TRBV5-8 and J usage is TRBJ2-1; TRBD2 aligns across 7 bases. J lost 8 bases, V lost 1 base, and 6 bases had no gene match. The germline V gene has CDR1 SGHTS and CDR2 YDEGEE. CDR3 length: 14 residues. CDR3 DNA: TGTGCCAGCAGCTTGATGGCGGGAGCGGATGAGCAGTTCTTC. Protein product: CASSLMAGADEQFF.

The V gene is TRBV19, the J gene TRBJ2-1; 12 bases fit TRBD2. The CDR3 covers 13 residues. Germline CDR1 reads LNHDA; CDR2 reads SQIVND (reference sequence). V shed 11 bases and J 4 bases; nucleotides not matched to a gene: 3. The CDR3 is CAASGRAYNEQFF. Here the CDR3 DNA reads TGTGCCGCTAGCGGGAGGGCGTACAATGAGCAGTTCTTC.